This TCR beta chain emerged from a study of blood T cell repertoires in COVID-19. Study summary: Whether acute or convalescent, the COVID-19 samples came from the United States, Italy and Spain. T cells, B-cell-depleted T cells, or PBMCs provided the cDNA or gDNA that served as material.

Original data processing: Nucleated cell counts were estimated from reference gene primer amplification. Generated by immunoSEQ multiplex PCR, the TCRdb table keeps only in-frame clones and is missing some. V and J calls and clone size follow that table, whereas D and trimming were derived from the DNA. The data show approximately 260,000 clones, 83% seen once. V was cut by 0 bases and J by 8 bases, with 12 bases left in between. The CDR3 extends over 14 amino acids. From germline, CDR1 is LGHDT and CDR2 YNNKEL (reference sequence). The chain joins TRBV3-1 (or the pseudogene TRBV3-2) to TRBJ2-3, with D hard to call. The TCR was taken from a man aged 55 to 70 who had recovered from COVID-19. The sequenced material came from peripheral blood. Here the CDR3 DNA reads TGTGCCAGCAGCCAAGATGACGTAGCCCGTACGCAGTATTTT. This codes for CASSQDDVARTQYF.